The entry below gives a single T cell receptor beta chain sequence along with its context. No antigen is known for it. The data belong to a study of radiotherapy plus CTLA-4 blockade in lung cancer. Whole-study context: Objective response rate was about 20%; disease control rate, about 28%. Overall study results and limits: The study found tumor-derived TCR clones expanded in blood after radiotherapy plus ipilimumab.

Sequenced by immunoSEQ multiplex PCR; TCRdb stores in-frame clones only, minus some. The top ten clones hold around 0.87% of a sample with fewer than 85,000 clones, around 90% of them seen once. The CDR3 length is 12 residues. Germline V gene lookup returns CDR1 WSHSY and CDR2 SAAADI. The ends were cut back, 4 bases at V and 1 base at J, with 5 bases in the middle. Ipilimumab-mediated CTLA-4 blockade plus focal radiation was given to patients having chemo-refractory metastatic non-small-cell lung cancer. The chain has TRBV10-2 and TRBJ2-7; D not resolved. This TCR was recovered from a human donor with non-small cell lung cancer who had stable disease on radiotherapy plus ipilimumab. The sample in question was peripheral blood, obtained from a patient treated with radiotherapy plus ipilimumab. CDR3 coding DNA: TGCGCCAGCAGTGGTGTGTCCTACGAGCAGTACTTC. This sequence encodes CASSGVSYEQYF.